This TCR beta chain was retrieved from a study of blood T cell repertoires in COVID-19. The overall study: From T cells, B-cell-depleted T cells, or PBMCs came the material, which was cDNA or gDNA.

Only in-frame clones appear in the TCRdb table, and some are missing; sequencing was by immunoSEQ multiplex PCR. Of 330,000 or so clones in the sample, over 80% were seen once. Germline CDR1 and CDR2: LGHDT and YNNKEL (reference sequence). This CDR3 is built from 15 residues. V was trimmed by 7 bases and J by 7 bases, leaving 19 bases between them. The source is a man younger than 40 with COVID-19, enrolled during active disease. Sequencing used peripheral blood. V usage is TRBV3-1 (or the pseudogene TRBV3-2) and J usage is TRBJ2-2; a weak D match, TRBD1 (6 bases). CDR3 DNA sequence: TGTGCCAGCAATTTGGGGGACACGGCAGTCGGGGAGCTGTTTTTT. Its protein is CASNLGDTAVGELFF.